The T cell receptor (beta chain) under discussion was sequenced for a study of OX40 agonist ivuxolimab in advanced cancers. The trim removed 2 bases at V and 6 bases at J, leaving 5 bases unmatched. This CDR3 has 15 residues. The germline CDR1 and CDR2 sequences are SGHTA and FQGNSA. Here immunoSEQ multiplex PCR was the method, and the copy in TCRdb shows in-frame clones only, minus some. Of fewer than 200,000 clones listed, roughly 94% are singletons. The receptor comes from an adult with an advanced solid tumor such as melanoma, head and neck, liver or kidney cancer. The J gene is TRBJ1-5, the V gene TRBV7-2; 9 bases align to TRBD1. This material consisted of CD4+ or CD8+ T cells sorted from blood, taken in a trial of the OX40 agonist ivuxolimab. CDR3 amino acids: CASSLQQGAAQPQHF. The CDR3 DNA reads TGTGCCAGCAGCTTACAACAGGGGGCCGCTCAGCCCCAGCATTTT.